This passage covers 2 T cell receptor beta chains from one sample sequenced in a study of T cell responses to AZD1222 COVID-19 vaccine. Some clones are missing from TCRdb's copy, which holds only in-frame ones; the method was immunoSEQ multiplex PCR. Here the sample spans around 110,000 clones, 70% to 90% being singletons. The sequencing here drew on peripheral blood, taken on day 0 of MenACWY control vaccination. The origin of the receptors is an adult in good health.

The chain has TRBV7-9 and TRBJ1-5; 10 bases line up with TRBD1. This CDR3 has 18 amino acids. Germline V CDR1 and CDR2: SEHNR, FQNEAQ (reference sequence). The V and J ends lost 1 base and 7 bases, in that order; junction bases with no gene match: 13. The CDR3 DNA is TGTGCCAGCAGCTTAGTCTATGGGGGACAGGGGACGATGCAGCCCCAGCATTTT. This gives the protein CASSLVYGGQGTMQPQHF.

The chain has TRBV19 and TRBJ1-2; 9 bases agree with TRBD1. The junction had 21 bases not matched to a gene; V was cut back by 4 bases and J by 3 bases. CDR3 length equals 20 residues. CDR1 is LNHDA, CDR2 SQIVND, per germline (reference sequence). The DNA for the CDR3 is TGTGCCAGTAGTACCCAGACCCTCCGGGACAGGGACGGTGGGGACTATGGCTACACCTTC. It encodes CASSTQTLRDRDGGDYGYTF.